Sequencing of this T cell receptor beta chain was carried out in a study of technical replicates of blood from several donors. The table came from immunoSEQ multiplex PCR; TCRdb's copy has only in-frame clones and leaves some out. The table shows around 50,000 clones, with about 94% occurring only once. Trimming shortened V by 6 bases and J by 3 bases, and 8 bases separated the two germline ends. The germline CDR1 and CDR2 sequences are DFQATT and SNEGSKA (reference sequence). The CDR3 spans 11 residues. The sequencing sample was made of PBMCs. This clonotype originated in a human donor in good health. Some clones in this sample may be carry-over from other donors' samples. The chain couples TRBV20-1 to TRBJ2-5, with a possible D match to TRBD1 (6 bases). CDR3 residues: CSADREETQYF. The CDR3 DNA follows: TGCAGTGCGGACAGAGAAGAGACCCAGTACTTC.